This T cell receptor beta chain was documented in a study of Ad26.COV2.S vaccination and SARS-CoV-2 variants. Background on the study: Intramuscularly, Ad26.COV2.S was given either once or twice, 56 days apart.

General study points: Possible underestimation of total T cell responses by the TCR breadth and depth analyses was noted.

On this clone: What it binds is not known.

This sample's treatment: around 19 received Ad26.COV2.S at low or high dose, single or two shots; a few received placebo; per-sample allocation not given. All samples were drawn on day 63, counting from the first vaccine or placebo injection. Within Boston, the person who donated was an adult of 18-55 years. Vaccination employed an Ad26 vector expressing the Wuhan-strain SARS-CoV-2 spike. Repertoires were generated with immunoSEQ multiplex PCR, while TCRdb's copy carries only in-frame clones and drops some. This table holds roughly 410,000 clones, roughly 85% found once. The source of this sequence is a person aged 18 to 65 who received the Ad26.COV2.S COVID-19 vaccine or a placebo. The material was peripheral blood, obtained in a trial of Ad26.COV2.S vaccine versus placebo.

CDR3 bases: TGTGCCAGCAGCATATTAGCCATTGAGCAGTTCTTC. Translation gives CASSILAIEQFF. The gene calls are TRBV7-9 and TRBJ2-1; D ambiguous. Germline CDR1 SEHNR, CDR2 FQNEAQ (reference sequence). V was cut by 5 bases and J by 9 bases, with 11 bases left in between. This CDR3 has 12 residues.